This section outlines one T cell receptor (beta chain) sequence together with its context. Its antigen is as yet unknown. This entry belongs to a study of cytomegalovirus exposure and HLA in healthy donors. Study-wide results and limits: In a later analysis, TCR beta V- and J-gene trimming showed a link to a missense DCLRE1C variant. In an earlier analysis, in some 500 donors, most V segments appeared productive either ~90% or ~30% of the time.

Primers: 60 Vbeta forward and 13 Jbeta reverse. Only in-frame clones appear in the TCRdb table, and some are missing; sequencing was by immunoSEQ multiplex PCR. The sample records approximately 120,000 clones, about 80% being singletons. Between the trimmed V and J ends, which lost 2 bases and 8 bases, there was a span of 15 bases. The CDR3 sequence is 14 residues long. The germline gives CDR1 SQVTM, CDR2 ANQGSEA. Sequencing was carried out using PBMCs. The receptor was derived from a man aged 25 to 40 in good health and CMV-seronegative. J is TRBJ1-4 and V is TRBV29-1, with a possible D match to TRBD1 (6 bases). Written as DNA, the CDR3 is TGCAGCGTTGAAAGGGCAGGGGTGGGAGAAAAACTGTTTTTT. The encoded protein is CSVERAGVGEKLFF.